These T cell receptor beta chains were read from a single sample in a study of blood T cell repertoires in COVID-19. Sequencing used immunoSEQ multiplex PCR; TCRdb keeps in-frame clones, though not all of them. Among under 150,000 clones listed, 84% were seen once. The sample taken for sequencing was peripheral blood. The receptors originated from a man in his 60s with acute or convalescent COVID-19. Each CDR3 is given with its conserved first and last residue. The D gene is left open where the match is weak. The size of a clone is reported for some rows only, either as once, few or many, or as a class for expanded clones.

size	J	D	V	DNA	CDR3
.	TRBJ1-2	.	TRBV24-1	TGTGCCACCAGTGGGACAGTGGGGTCCGATGGCTACACCTTC	CATSGTVGSDGYTF
.	TRBJ1-1	.	TRBV11-3	TGTGCCAGCAGCTTGTGGGGAGAGACTGAAGCTTTCTTT	CASSLWGETEAFF
.	TRBJ2-5	TRBD1	TRBV9	TGTGCCAGCAGCGTAGCTTTACAGGGGGGAGAGACCCAGTACTTC	CASSVALQGGETQYF
.	TRBJ2-7	TRBD2	TRBV9	TGTGCCAGCAGCAAGCACGGACTAGCGGGAGGGAGCTCCTACGAGCAGTACTTC	CASSKHGLAGGSSYEQYF
many	TRBJ1-5	TRBD1	TRBV6-5	TGTGCCACTAAACAGGGGGGAGTGAATCAGCCCCAGCATTTT	CATKQGGVNQPQHF
.	TRBJ2-1	.	TRBV6-5	TGTGCCAGCAGTCCCGGACCAGGGGAGCAGTTCTTC	CASSPGPGEQFF
.	TRBJ1-2	TRBD1	TRBV7-8	TGTGCCAGCAGCTTAGGTGCAGGGGGCGAGACACTCTATGGCTACACCTTC	CASSLGAGGETLYGYTF
.	TRBJ2-1	TRBD2	TRBV18	TGTGCCAGCTCACCCGGGACTAGCGATTACAATGAGCAGTTCTTC	CASSPGTSDYNEQFF
.	TRBJ2-7	.	TRBV24-1	TGTGCCACCAGTGGGGGACACTCCTACGAGCAGTACTTC	CATSGGHSYEQYF
.	TRBJ1-2	.	TRBV6-5	TGTGCCAGCAGTTATACAGGCGAATATGGCTACACCTTC	CASSYTGEYGYTF
.	TRBJ2-2	TRBD1	TRBV3-1/TRBV3-2	TGTGCCAGCAGCTTGGGACAGGGGTTTGGCGGGGAGCTGTTTTTT	CASSLGQGFGGELFF
.	TRBJ2-5	TRBD2	TRBV6-2/TRBV6-3	TGTGCCAGCAGTTACTCGGGACTAGCGGGGGCTGTCTTACCAGAGACCCAGTACTTC	CASSYSGLAGAVLPETQYF
.	TRBJ1-2	.	TRBV3-1/TRBV3-2	TGTGCCAGCAGCACACTCCCGCGGTTCGTCTTC	CASSTLPRFVF
.	TRBJ1-3	.	TRBV11-3	TGTGCCAGCAGCCGCAGGGCTGGAAACACCATATATTTT	CASSRRAGNTIYF
.	TRBJ2-2	TRBD2	TRBV6-1	TGTGCCAGCAGCGAAGGGGGGACTAGGGCCACCGGGGAGCTGTTTTTT	CASSEGGTRATGELFF
.	TRBJ2-7	.	TRBV6-2/TRBV6-3	TGTGCCAGCAGTTACTGGGCTACAACCTACGAGCAGTACTTC	CASSYWATTYEQYF
.	TRBJ2-7	TRBD2	TRBV19	TGTGCCAGTGGCCGGGGAGCGGGATTGTCCTACGAGCAGTACTTC	CASGRGAGLSYEQYF
.	TRBJ2-3	.	TRBV6-5	TGTGCCAGCAGTACAACGGGACACCCCACAGATACGCAGTATTTT	CASSTTGHPTDTQYF
.	TRBJ2-2	TRBD1	TRBV5-1	TGCGCCAGCAAGACAGGGCTTGTAGTTACCGGGGAGCTGTTTTTT	CASKTGLVVTGELFF
.	TRBJ2-3	.	TRBV5-6	TGTGCCAGCAGCTTGAGCTCCACAGATACGCAGTATTTT	CASSLSSTDTQYF
.	TRBJ2-3	TRBD2	TRBV2	TGTGCCAGCAATAGCGGGGGGGCCACAGATACGCAGTATTTT	CASNSGGATDTQYF
.	TRBJ1-1	TRBD1	TRBV24-1	TGTGCCACCAGACCAGGACAGGGCCGGACTGAAGCTTTCTTT	CATRPGQGRTEAFF
.	TRBJ2-7	TRBD1	TRBV30	TGTGCCTGGATACCCCCAGGGGGAACCTACGAGCAGTACTTC	CAWIPPGGTYEQYF
.	TRBJ1-2	.	TRBV24-1	TGTGCCACCAGTGATCGACGTGGGACTTCGGGTCAAGGCTACACCTTC	CATSDRRGTSGQGYTF
once	TRBJ2-3	TRBD2	TRBV19	TGTGCCAGTAGTATAGCCCGGCCGGGAGGAGATACGCAGTATTTT	CASSIARPGGDTQYF
.	TRBJ2-5	TRBD2	TRBV5-6	TGTGCCAGCAGCTTGGAAGTAGCGGGAGGTCGGGGAGAGACCCAGTACTTC	CASSLEVAGGRGETQYF
.	TRBJ2-7	.	TRBV20-1	TGCAGTGCTAGAGGCGGATACGAGCAGTACTTC	CSARGGYEQYF
once	TRBJ1-6	.	TRBV18	TGTGCCAGCTCACCACTGGAGCAGGGTTATAATTCACCCCTCCACTTT	CASSPLEQGYNSPLHF
.	TRBJ2-7	TRBD2	TRBV3-1/TRBV3-2	TGTGCCAGCAGCCAATCCGGGACTAGCGGGACTGTTTCCTACGAGCAGTACTTC	CASSQSGTSGTVSYEQYF
.	TRBJ2-1	TRBD2	TRBV7-6	TGTGCCAGCAGCTTATGGCCGGGACTAGCGGTCTCCAATGAGCAGTTCTTC	CASSLWPGLAVSNEQFF
.	TRBJ1-5	.	TRBV4-1	TGCGCCAGCAGCCAAGATCTCGGGACATCCAGCAATCAGCCCCAGCATTTT	CASSQDLGTSSNQPQHF
.	TRBJ2-7	.	TRBV5-1	TGCGCCAGCAGCTTGGAGCAGGCGACCCTCTACGAGCAGTACTTC	CASSLEQATLYEQYF
.	TRBJ2-2	.	TRBV6-5	TGTGCCAGCAGATCGGGGACCGGGGAGCTGTTTTTT	CASRSGTGELFF
.	TRBJ1-1	.	TRBV29-1	TGCAGCGTTGGGGCCGGCGAAGCTTTCTTT	CSVGAGEAFF
.	TRBJ2-7	TRBD1	TRBV25-1	TGTGCCAGCACCAGGGGGCTCCCCTACGAGCAGTACTTC	CASTRGLPYEQYF
.	TRBJ1-2	.	TRBV6-5	TGTGCCAGCAGTTTACCACAGGGTTTGGCTGGCTACACCTTC	CASSLPQGLAGYTF
.	TRBJ2-7	.	TRBV13	TGTGCCAGCAGCTTAGGAGTAGTTCCCTACGAGCAGTACTTC	CASSLGVVPYEQYF
.	TRBJ2-7	TRBD2	TRBV19	TGTGCCAGTAGTACTAGCGGGGCCCTCGAGCAGTACTTC	CASSTSGALEQYF
.	TRBJ2-7	TRBD1	TRBV5-8	TGTGCCAGCAGAATTTACGGGACAGGTTCCTACGAGCAGTACTTC	CASRIYGTGSYEQYF
.	TRBJ1-2	TRBD1	TRBV25-1	TGTGCCAGCAGTGGGACAGGGAAGTATGGCTACACCTTC	CASSGTGKYGYTF
.	TRBJ2-3	.	TRBV21-1	TGTGCCGGCGTCGGACAGACAGATACGCAGTATTTT	CAGVGQTDTQYF